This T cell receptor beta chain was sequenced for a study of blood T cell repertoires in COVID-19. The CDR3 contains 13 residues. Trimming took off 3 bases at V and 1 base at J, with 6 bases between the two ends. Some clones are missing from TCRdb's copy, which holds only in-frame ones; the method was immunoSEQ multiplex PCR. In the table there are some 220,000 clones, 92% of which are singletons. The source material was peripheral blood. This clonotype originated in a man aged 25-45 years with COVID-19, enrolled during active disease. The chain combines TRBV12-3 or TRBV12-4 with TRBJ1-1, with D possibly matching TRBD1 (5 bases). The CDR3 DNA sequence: TGTGCCAGCAGTTTTGACAGGAACACTGAAGCTTTCTTT. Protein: CASSFDRNTEAFF.